The clone carrying this T cell receptor (beta chain) appeared many times. Criteria for exclusion of patients were uncontrolled infection, other autoimmune disease, pregnancy or lactation. Progressors' blood was drawn at hyperthyroidism diagnosis, before ophthalmopathy symptoms. Fresh 10 ml peripheral blood yielded PBMCs. TCR beta CDR3 region amplification was performed from RNA transcripts. The HTBI primer set was used in a first-round RT-PCR of the TCR CDR3. One entry per CDR3 protein results from TCRdb running MiXCR on the multiplex PCR reads. The sample has fewer than 450,000 distinct CDR3 sequences; 17% are singletons. These data originate in a study of T cells in Graves' hyperthyroidism and ophthalmopathy. V gave up 5 bases and J gave up 2 bases, with 19 bases separating them. The CDR3 covers 17 residues. The germline CDR1 and CDR2 sequences are SGHAT and FQNNGV.

Sequenced sample: blood. This chain connects TRBV11-2 to TRBJ2-4; TRBD2 is a possible D gene (6 bases). This TCR was sampled from a woman aged 25 to 39 with Graves' hyperthyroidism that later progressed to Graves' ophthalmopathy. The CDR3 bases are TGTGCCAGCAGCCCGCGGGGCGGCTTAGAATCCAAAAACATTCAGTACTTC. Translation gives CASSPRGGLESKNIQYF.